This T cell receptor beta chain was recovered during a study of blood T cell repertoires in COVID-19. Clones were read by immunoSEQ multiplex PCR, and TCRdb kept only the in-frame ones, dropping some. This sample has around 250,000 clones, with around 84% found just once. V lost 6 bases to trimming and J lost 6 bases; unmatched junction nucleotides: 4. CDR1 and CDR2 from the germline V gene are LNHDA and SQIVND (reference sequence). The CDR3 loop spans 13 amino acids. Regarding this clone: Distinct nucleotide sequences in the sample also encode this CDR3.

This chain links TRBV19 with TRBJ1-5; TRBD1 aligns across 8 bases. The sequenced sample consisted of PBMCs or T cells enriched from blood (not recorded which). The clonotype originates from a man aged 25-40 years with acute COVID-19. The CDR3, as DNA: TGTGCCAGTAGAGGACAGGGAGTTCAGCCCCAGCATTTT. Translation: CASRGQGVQPQHF.